The 11 T cell receptor beta chains in this list originate from one sample, sequenced in a study of blood T cell repertoires in COVID-19. The table came from immunoSEQ multiplex PCR; TCRdb's copy has only in-frame clones and leaves some out. The sample yields 210,000 or so clones, under 90% seen once. The sample consisted of peripheral blood. The receptors here all came from a woman of 80 years or more with active or convalescent COVID-19.

The rearrangement joins TRBV7-2 to TRBJ2-3, with D possibly being TRBD2 (5 bases). The V gene lost 4 bases and the J gene lost 6 bases, with 8 bases spanning the gap. The CDR3 covers 12 residues. Germline lookup yields CDR1 SGHTA and CDR2 FQGNSA. The CDR3: CASSSGGDTQYF. The CDR3 DNA reads TGTGCCAGCAGCTCTGGCGGGGATACGCAGTATTTT.

This chain joins TRBV9 and TRBJ2-5; 7 nucleotides match TRBD1. The CDR3 has 15 residues. Germline assignment: CDR1 SGDLS and CDR2 YYNGEE. Trimming removed 0 bases from V and 2 bases from J; junction bases left unmatched: 4. The CDR3 coding sequence is TGTGCCAGCAGCGTAGTTTGGGACAGTCAAGAGACCCAGTACTTC. Translating it yields CASSVVWDSQETQYF.

This clone was counted once. The rearrangement links TRBV7-9 to TRBJ2-3, with D possibly TRBD2 on 5 matching bases. This CDR3 region has 16 residues. V was shortened by 7 bases and J by 1 base, with 18 bases between the two germline ends. Per the germline V gene, CDR1 is SEHNR and CDR2 is FQNEAQ (reference sequence). CDR3 region: CASNQPAGGRTDTQYF. The CDR3 bases are TGTGCCAGCAACCAACCGGCGGGCGGACGCACAGATACGCAGTATTTT.

The chain carries TRBV4-3 and TRBJ2-3; D may be TRBD1 (5 bases). The CDR3 sequence is 17 residues long. V lost 1 base and J 0 bases, leaving 14 bases between the germline ends. CDR1 LGHNA and CDR2 YSLEER come from the germline V gene. CDR3 sequence (DNA): TGCGCCAGCAGCCAAGGGGGCTCTAGATCTAGCACAGATACGCAGTATTTT. Its translation: CASSQGGSRSSTDTQYF.

This chain links TRBV19 with TRBJ2-2; 12 bases align to TRBD1. The germline CDR1 and CDR2 sequences are LNHDA and SQIVND (reference sequence). J lost 5 bases, V lost 4 bases, and 11 bases had no gene match. The CDR3 has 18 residues. The CDR3 coding sequence is TGTGCCAGTAGTACAACCGGGACAGGGGGCCTAAATACCGGGGAGCTGTTTTTT. This translates into CASSTTGTGGLNTGELFF.

CDR3 nucleotides: TGCAGTGCTAGTCGACTGGGCTATGGCTACACCTTC. Translating it yields CSASRLGYGYTF. The chain combines TRBV20-1 with TRBJ1-2; D is uncertain. The CDR3 runs 12 residues. The ends were cut back, 3 bases at V and 4 bases at J, with 9 bases in the middle. CDR1 DFQATT and CDR2 SNEGSKA come from the germline V gene (reference sequence).

In this sample, this clone turned up a few times. The rearrangement links TRBV2 to TRBJ2-7, with 10 bases lining up with TRBD2. With 6 bases clipped from V and 5 bases from J, the junction kept 10 bases outside the gene matches. CDR1 is SNHLY and CDR2 is FYNNEI in the germline V gene. The CDR3 totals 15 residues. This CDR3 is CASRVLSSGGDEQYF. CDR3 nucleotides: TGTGCCAGCAGGGTACTTTCTAGCGGGGGTGACGAGCAGTACTTC. The full variable domain, completed using reference TRBV2 and TRBJ2-7, is EPEVTQTPSHQVTQMGQEVILRCVPISNHLYFYWYRQILGQKVEFLVSFYNNEISEKSEIFDDQFSVERPDGSNFTLKIRSTKLEDSAMYFCASRVLSSGGDEQYFGPGTRLTVT.

This rearrangement joins TRBV9 to TRBJ2-5; D remains ambiguous. CDR3 size: 13 residues. Germline loops: CDR1 SGDLS, CDR2 YYNGEE. The ends were cut back, 2 bases at V and 2 bases at J, with 7 bases in the middle. The CDR3 is CASSVGEQETQYF. In nucleotides, the CDR3 is TGTGCCAGCAGCGTTGGAGAACAAGAGACCCAGTACTTC.

For this clone: At one of its ends the junction is not consistent with the germline gene, which may arise from a read error. This chain joins TRBV10-3 and TRBJ1-4; 8 bases are a match to TRBD1. The CDR3 is 13 residues long. Per the germline V gene, CDR1 is ENHRY and CDR2 is SYGVKD. The CDR3 here is CAITETGAGELFF. The CDR3 region has the DNA TGTGCCATCACTGAGACAGGGGCAGGGGAACTGTTTTTT.

This clone was recorded only once. V and J are TRBV3-1 (or the pseudogene TRBV3-2) and TRBJ2-5, with 8 bases matching TRBD1. Germline V gene lookup returns CDR1 LGHDT and CDR2 YNNKEL (reference sequence). The junction had 4 bases not matched to a gene; V was cut back by 6 bases and J by 4 bases. The CDR3 totals 13 residues. The CDR3 sequence: CASRRTGGETQYF. DNA for the CDR3: TGTGCCAGCAGACGTACAGGGGGAGAGACCCAGTACTTC.

This CDR3 reads CASSNGQNANTGELFF. CDR3 sequence (DNA): TGTGCCAGTAGTAATGGACAGAATGCGAACACCGGGGAGCTGTTTTTT. The gene calls are TRBV19 and TRBJ2-2; D is perhaps TRBD1 (6 bases). This CDR3 spans 16 amino acids. V lost 4 bases to trimming and J lost 0 bases, with 12 bases between them. Germline V lookup: CDR1 LNHDA, CDR2 SQIVND (reference sequence).